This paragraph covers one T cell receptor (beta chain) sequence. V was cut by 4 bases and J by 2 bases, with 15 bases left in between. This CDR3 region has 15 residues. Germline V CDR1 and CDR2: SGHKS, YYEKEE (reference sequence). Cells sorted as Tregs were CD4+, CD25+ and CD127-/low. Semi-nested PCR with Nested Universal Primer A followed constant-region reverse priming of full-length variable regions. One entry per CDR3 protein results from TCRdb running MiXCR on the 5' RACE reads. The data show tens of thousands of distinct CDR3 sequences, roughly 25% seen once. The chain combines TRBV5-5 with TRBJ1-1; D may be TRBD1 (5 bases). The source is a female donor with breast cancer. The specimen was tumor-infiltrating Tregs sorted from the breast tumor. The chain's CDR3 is CASSTIPGANTEAFF. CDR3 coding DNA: TGTGCCAGCAGCACGATCCCCGGGGCAAACACTGAAGCTTTCTTT.